The rows below give T cell receptor beta chains drawn from one sample of a study of T cells in Graves' hyperthyroidism and ophthalmopathy. TCRdb re-analysed the multiplex PCR reads in MiXCR, keeping a single row per CDR3 protein. The repertoire holds roughly 660,000 distinct CDR3 sequences, with around 16% as singletons. Sequenced input: blood. These receptors originate from a man aged 50 to 59 with Graves' hyperthyroidism. Both conserved end residues are part of each CDR3. Fields, in order: V gene, clone size, D gene, J gene, CDR3 length, CDR3 DNA, CDR3 protein. D genes are given only for firm matches. Size values are once, few and many counts, or a class for expanded clones, and some rows have none.

TRBV3-1	few	-	TRBJ2-1	12	TGTGCCAGCAGCCGAGACCAGAATGAGCAGTTCTTC	CASSRDQNEQFF
TRBV2	many	-	TRBJ1-5	15	TGTGCCAGCAGTGAAGTAGGGTTTGTCAATCAGCCCCAGCATTTT	CASSEVGFVNQPQHF
TRBV7-2	many	TRBD1	TRBJ2-7	16	TGTGCCAGCAGCCGGACAGGGGGCTCCCCCACCTACGAGCAGTACTTC	CASSRTGGSPTYEQYF
TRBV2	-	TRBD2	TRBJ2-1	18	TGTGCCAGCAGTGAAGATAAGCGGCCTAGCGGGAAATACAATGAGCAGTTCTTC	CASSEDKRPSGKYNEQFF
TRBV19	-	TRBD1	TRBJ1-6	15	TGTGCCAGTAGACCTCCCGGACAGGGTAATTCACCCCTCCACTTT	CASRPPGQGNSPLHF
TRBV29-1	few	-	TRBJ1-1	11	TGCAGCGTTGAAGAGGGGTATGGCGCTTTCTTT	CSVEEGYGAFF
TRBV6-2/TRBV6-3	-	TRBD1	TRBJ1-5	12	TGTGCCAGCGGGACAGTCAATCAGCCCCAGCATTTT	CASGTVNQPQHF
TRBV20-1	-	-	TRBJ1-2	11	TGCAGTGCTAGTTACGGAGGCGGCTACACCTTC	CSASYGGGYTF
TRBV28	many	-	TRBJ1-1	14	TGTGCCAGCAGTTTGTTTAGACAGCTCCTTGAAGCTTTCTTT	CASSLFRQLLEAFF
TRBV7-6	many	TRBD1	TRBJ1-6	14	TGTGCCAGCAGCCGGGACAGATATAATTCACCCCTCCACTTT	CASSRDRYNSPLHF
TRBV5-1	-	-	TRBJ2-3	13	TGCGCCAGCAGCTTGGGTAACGGAGATACGGAGTATTTT	CASSLGNGDTEYF
TRBV28	many	TRBD2	TRBJ2-1	16	TGTGCGTGTGGACTAGCGGGAGTTAGGAGGGACAATGAGCAGTTCTTC	CACGLAGVRRDNEQFF
TRBV6-1	many	-	TRBJ1-1	14	TGTGCCAGCAGTCGAAGGACAGACAACACTGAAGCTTTCTTT	CASSRRTDNTEAFF
TRBV28	many	-	TRBJ2-5	12	TGTGCCAGCAGTTCGGGCCTGGGTGACCAGTACTTC	CASSSGLGDQYF
TRBV27	many	TRBD1	TRBJ1-1	13	TGTGCCACTTCGGGGACAGTGAACACTGAAGCTTTCTTT	CATSGTVNTEAFF
TRBV2	many	TRBD1	TRBJ1-2	14	TGTGCCAGCAGCAGGCAGGGGGCTTACTATGGCTACACCTTC	CASSRQGAYYGYTF
TRBV2	-	-	TRBJ1-3	14	TGTGCCAGCAGCGCTACAGGAGTTGGAAACACCATATATTTT	CASSATGVGNTIYF
TRBV7-2	many	TRBD1	TRBJ2-1	17	TGTGCCAGCAGTTTGGGGTGGGGACAGGGGCCGAAGAATGAGCAGTTCTTC	CASSLGWGQGPKNEQFF
TRBV6-2/TRBV6-3	few	TRBD1	TRBJ1-5	17	TGTGCCAGCAGTAGGCCGCCGGGGACAGGGGATTTTCAGCCCCAGCATTTT	CASSRPPGTGDFQPQHF
TRBV7-2	-	-	TRBJ1-5	13	TGTGCCAGCAGTTTAGAGATGGATCAGCCCCAGCATTTT	CASSLEMDQPQHF
TRBV5-1	many	TRBD1	TRBJ1-1	17	TGCGCCAGCAGCCGCTCCGGGACAGGATCCATGAACACTGAAGCTTTCTTT	CASSRSGTGSMNTEAFF
TRBV5-1	few	-	TRBJ2-7	15	TGCGCCAGCAGCTCCAGCCAGGGGAGCTCCTACGAGCAGTACTTC	CASSSSQGSSYEQYF
TRBV7-9	many	TRBD2	TRBJ2-1	16	TGTGCCAGCAGCCCGATATGGGGGAGGGCCCTGTTTGAGCAGTTCTTC	CASSPIWGRALFEQFF
TRBV20-1	few	TRBD2	TRBJ2-3	16	TGCAGTGCTAGAGATAGTGGCGGGAGAGGCACAGATACGCAGTATTTT	CSARDSGGRGTDTQYF
TRBV12-3/TRBV12-4	many	TRBD2	TRBJ2-5	17	TGTGCCAGCACCCGCGAGGGACTAGCGGGAGTGTCGGAGACCCAGTACTTC	CASTREGLAGVSETQYF